This T cell receptor beta chain was identified in a study of OX40 agonist ivuxolimab in advanced cancers. The germline CDR1 and CDR2 sequences are SGHAT and FQNNGV. The ends were cut back, 5 bases at V and 6 bases at J, with 9 bases in the middle. There are 12 residues in the CDR3. Assay used: immunoSEQ multiplex PCR; TCRdb lists only in-frame clones, some missing. This table holds tens of thousands of clones, roughly 80% found once. This receptor was obtained from an adult with an advanced solid tumor such as melanoma, head and neck, liver or kidney cancer. The gene calls are TRBV11-2 and TRBJ2-3, with D unclear. The sample was CD4+ or CD8+ T cells sorted from blood, taken in a trial of the OX40 agonist ivuxolimab. Written as DNA, the CDR3 is TGTGCCAGCAGCCTCTATCAGGATACGCAGTATTTT. This sequence encodes CASSLYQDTQYF.